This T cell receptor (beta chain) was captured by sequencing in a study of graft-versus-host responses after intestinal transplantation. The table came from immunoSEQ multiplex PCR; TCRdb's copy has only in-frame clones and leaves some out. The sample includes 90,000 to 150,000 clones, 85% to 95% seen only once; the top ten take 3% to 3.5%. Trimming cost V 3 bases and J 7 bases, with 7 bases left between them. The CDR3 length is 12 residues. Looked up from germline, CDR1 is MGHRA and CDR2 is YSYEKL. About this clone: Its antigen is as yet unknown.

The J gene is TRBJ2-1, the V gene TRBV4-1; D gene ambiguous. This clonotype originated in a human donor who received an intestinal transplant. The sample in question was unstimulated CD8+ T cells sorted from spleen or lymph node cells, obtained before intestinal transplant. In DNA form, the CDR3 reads TGCGCCAGCAGCCAGCAGCTTAATGAGCAGTTCTTC. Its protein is CASSQQLNEQFF.